This TCR beta chain derives from a study of blood T cell repertoires in COVID-19 (dated by TCRdb to 2020 to 2021). Background for the entire study: Collaborator samples came from the United States, Italy and Spain and covered acute and convalescent phases of COVID-19. HLA class I and class II types, where available, came from metadata supplied by the sample provider rather than from assay-based typing. A freely available public database, intended as a resource for researchers studying the immune response to SARS-CoV-2, is where the repertoires were released. A de-identified subject ID, COVID-19 status, age in years and sex were almost always included in the sample metadata. The samples were drawn from two sources: the first 160 participants of the ongoing ImmuneRACE study, and 1,200 or so subjects contributed by 6 global collaborators. Subjects who had been exposed to COVID-19, were actively infected with it, or had recovered from it provided the deeply sampled blood TCRbeta repertoires that made up the dataset. The material from the prospective study consisted of cDNA or gDNA derived from T cells, B-cell-depleted T cells, or PBMCs.

TCRbeta CDR3 regions were amplified from genomic DNA by means of the immunoSEQ Assay, a bias-controlled multiplex PCR. For the original study's pipeline: Within the assay, amplification of reference gene primers was used to estimate how many nucleated cells each sample contained. To quantify the absolute abundance of each unique TCRbeta CDR3 rearrangement, sequence reads were collapsed and filtered. Productive Simpson clonality was computed per sample as the square root of Simpson's diversity index over productive rearrangements. In its TCRdb copy, this immuneACCESS table keeps in-frame sequences only and misses some clones. Where compared with another copy, unresolved V genes explain less than half of these, and the others have no known cause. V and J calls and clone size are as listed in that table; D and trimming were resolved from the DNA. The sample yields 250,000 or so clones; 85% to 90% were counted once. About 4.5% of the sample is in the top ten clones.

As concerns this clone: Which antigen it targets is not known. Nothing much larger sits one base from this clone, and base qualities are not available.

Including the terminal cysteine and phenylalanine, the CDR3 comprises 15 residues. Just CDR3 DNA is preserved here, 45 bases in frame from base 1. The germline V gene (reference sequence) gives CDR1 as LNHDA and CDR2 as SQIVND. V and J are trimmed by 2 bases and 7 bases, and the gene matches miss 8 bases of the junction. Another Seattle source contributed samples from volunteer blood donors who had recovered from COVID-19. Collaborating institutions collected whole blood in K2EDTA tubes following their own protocols. For TCRbeta analysis, collaborators shipped samples in one of three forms: frozen whole blood, isolated PBMCs, or DNA extracted from either of those sample types. What the work shows at the level of the full study, not this receptor alone: The quantity of clinical and demographic metadata differed by source and by participant and was supplied without curation.

Input material: peripheral blood. The TCR originated in a woman in her thirties or forties who had recovered from COVID-19. This receptor chain uses TRBV19 and TRBJ2-1; 7 bases in the middle match TRBD2. In nucleotides, the sequence is TGTGCCAGTAGTATACCCGGGGGAGGGCGAAATGAGCAGTTCTTC. The resulting protein is CASSIPGGGRNEQFF.